Following are 9 T cell receptor beta chains from one sample sequenced in a study of neoadjuvant anti-PD-1 for oral cavity cancer. Sequencing was performed with immunoSEQ multiplex PCR; in TCRdb, only in-frame clones are kept and a portion is missing. The sample shows 33,000 or so clones, almost 80% of them seen only once. As for time point: after neoadjuvant nivolumab, at surgical resection. The specimen was PBMCs, collected after nivolumab (anti-PD-1) treatment. The receptors stem from a person between 35 and 79 years old with oral cavity squamous cell carcinoma.

The V call is TRBV4-2, the J call TRBJ2-4, with D tentatively TRBD2 (6 bases). Trimming shortened V by 0 bases and J by 0 bases, and 12 bases separated the two germline ends. Germline V CDR1 and CDR2: LGHNA, YNFKEQ. The CDR3 is made up of 17 amino acids. This chain's CDR3 is CASSQDGGRVAKNIQYF. DNA of the CDR3: TGTGCCAGCAGCCAAGACGGAGGGCGGGTAGCCAAAAACATTCAGTACTTC.

This chain's CDR3 is CASSSGRAGTTQETQYF. The CDR3, as DNA: TGTGCCAGCAGCTCGGGGAGGGCAGGGACCACCCAAGAGACCCAGTACTTC. The genes are TRBV11-3 and TRBJ2-5, with 7 bases matching TRBD2. Germline lookup yields CDR1 SGHNT and CDR2 YENEEA. The CDR3 runs 17 residues. V dropped 4 bases and J dropped 1; count of bases not matched to a gene: 12.

The J gene is TRBJ2-1, the V gene TRBV5-1; a possible D gene is TRBD1 (6 bases). The CDR3 sequence is 17 residues long. The V end was cut by 2 bases, the J end by 2 bases, with 17 bases between. Germline values: CDR1 SGHRS, CDR2 YFSETQ. CDR3 residues: CASSLSGARGAYNEQFF. The CDR3 coding sequence is TGCGCCAGCAGCTTATCCGGGGCCAGGGGAGCCTACAATGAGCAGTTCTTC.

The gene calls are TRBV10-1 and TRBJ2-1; D assignment may be TRBD1 or TRBD2 (5 bases each). This CDR3 is built from 15 residues. V lost 2 bases and J 0 bases, leaving 8 bases between the germline ends. The germline V gene has CDR1 WNHNN and CDR2 SYGVQD (reference sequence). The CDR3 sequence is CASSEEGSSYNEQFF. CDR3 DNA sequence: TGCGCCAGCAGTGAGGAGGGGAGCTCCTACAATGAGCAGTTCTTC.

This rearrangement joins TRBV4-1 to TRBJ2-7; possible D gene TRBD1, 6 bases. Germline V CDR1 and CDR2: MGHRA, YSYEKL. The CDR3 totals 14 residues. Between the trimmed V and J ends, which lost 1 base and 6 bases, there was a span of 13 bases. CDR3 sequence: CASSQGARGAEQYF. DNA for the CDR3: TGCGCCAGCAGCCAAGGTGCCAGGGGTGCCGAGCAGTACTTC.

With regard to this clone: At one boundary the junction diverges from the germline segment, which might be a read error. The chain links TRBV4-3 to TRBJ1-1, with 8 bases fitting TRBD1. Germline values: CDR1 LGHNA, CDR2 YSLEER. The CDR3 is 15 residues long. Here the CDR3 DNA reads TGCGCCAGCAGGCAAGTTGACAGGGGGAACACTGAAGCTTTCTTT. Translated, it gives CASRQVDRGNTEAFF.

As to this clone: An end of the junction differs from the germline gene, which may be a read error. The chain has TRBV6-1 and TRBJ1-3; D ambiguous. Germline V lookup: CDR1 MNHNS, CDR2 SASEGT. The CDR3 contains 14 residues. CDR3 residues: CASSEVFSGNTIYF. The CDR3 region has the DNA TGTGCCAGCAGCGAAGTTTTCTCTGGAAACACCATATATTTT.

This clone has a single count. This chain uses TRBV7-9 with TRBJ1-2, with 7 bases identical to TRBD1. V trimming: 2 bases; J trimming: 7 bases; junction bases outside the gene matches: 16. CDR1 SEHNR and CDR2 FQNEAQ come from the germline V gene (reference sequence). The CDR3 runs to 17 residues. CDR3 coding DNA: TGTGCCAGCAGCTTAAGAGGAGTGCAGGGGGAATCGGGTGGCTACACCTTC. Translation gives CASSLRGVQGESGGYTF. The complete variable domain, with remaining parts taken from reference TRBV7-9 and TRBJ1-2, reads DTGVSQNPRHKITKRGQNVTFRCDPISEHNRLYWYRQTLGQGPEFLTYFQNEAQLEKSRLLSDRFSAERPKGSFSTLEIQRTEQGDSAMYLCASSLRGVQGESGGYTFGSGTRLTVV.

This rearrangement joins TRBV10-3 to TRBJ2-5; 7 bases fit TRBD2. With V trimmed by 6 bases and J by 4 bases, 8 bases remained unmatched. Germline V gene data show CDR1 as ENHRY and CDR2 as SYGVKD. This CDR3 has 14 amino acids. The CDR3 nucleotides read TGTGCCATCAGCGACCGGTGGGGGGGAGAGACCCAGTACTTC. It translates to CAISDRWGGETQYF.